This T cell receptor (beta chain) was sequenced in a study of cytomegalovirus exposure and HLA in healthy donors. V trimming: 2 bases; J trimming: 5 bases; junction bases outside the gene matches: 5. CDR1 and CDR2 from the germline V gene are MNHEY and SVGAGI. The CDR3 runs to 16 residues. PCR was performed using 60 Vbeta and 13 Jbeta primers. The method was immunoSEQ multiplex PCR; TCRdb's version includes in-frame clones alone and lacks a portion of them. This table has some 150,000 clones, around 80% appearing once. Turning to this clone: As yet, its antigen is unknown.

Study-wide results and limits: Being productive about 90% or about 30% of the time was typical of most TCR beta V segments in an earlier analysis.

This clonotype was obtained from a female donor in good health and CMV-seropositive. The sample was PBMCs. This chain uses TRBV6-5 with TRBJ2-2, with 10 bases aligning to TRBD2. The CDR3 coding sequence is TGTGCCAGCAGTTACCCGGAGCGGGAGGGGACCGGGGAGCTGTTTTTT. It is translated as CASSYPEREGTGELFF.